The clone carrying this TCR beta chain was recorded many times. Antigen: not known. RNA transcripts provided the source from which TCR beta CDR3 regions were amplified. During a first-round RT-PCR of the TCR CDR3, the HTBI primer set was used. TCRdb processed the multiplex PCR reads anew with MiXCR; each CDR3 protein has one entry. The table has about 110,000 distinct CDR3 sequences, around a sixth seen once. These data are taken from a study of T cells in Graves' hyperthyroidism and ophthalmopathy. Findings and limits, study-wide: Ophthalmopathy was model-predicted a median roughly 6.2 months pre-onset. Ophthalmopathy could be told apart from stable hyperthyroidism with a 13 V-J model.

This CDR3 is built from 14 residues. Germline assignment: CDR1 SGHAT and CDR2 FQNNGV. Trimming took off 3 bases at V and 2 bases at J, with 8 bases between the two ends. The sample taken for sequencing was blood. The TCR sequence derives from a woman aged 45-60 years with Graves' hyperthyroidism. J is TRBJ2-1 and V is TRBV11-2; the D call may be TRBD1 or TRBD2 (5 bases each). DNA of the CDR3: TGTGCCAGCAGCTTCATGGGGGCCTACAATGAGCAGTTCTTC. Its protein product is CASSFMGAYNEQFF.